These 19 T cell receptor beta chains originate from one sample sequenced in a study of CD8+CD57+ T cells in acquired aplastic anemia. Genomic DNA was employed as the template in profiling TCR beta VDJ and CDR3. In TCRdb, the reads were re-called with MiXCR into one record per CDR3 protein. Counted here are 60,000 or so distinct CDR3 sequences, roughly 54% occurring once; the ten biggest clones make up roughly 2.5%. Sequencing input: sorted CD4+, CD8+, or CD8+CD57+ T cells (not recorded which) from PBMCs. The receptors were gathered from a human donor in good health, serving as a control.

This clonotype was observed at least ten times. The chain links TRBV6-1 to TRBJ2-1; D is perhaps TRBD1 or TRBD2 (6 bases each). Germline CDR1 and CDR2: MNHNS and SASEGT. Trimming took off 4 bases at V and 4 bases at J, with 14 bases between the two ends. CDR3 length: 15 amino acids. CDR3 nucleotide sequence: TGTGCCAGCAGTGCACTGGGGGGCAGGTACAATGAGCAGTTCTTC. Residues: CASSALGGRYNEQFF.

This clonotype was observed many times. CDR3 sequence (DNA): TGTGCCAGCAGTATCTCTCGGTCCGCACCCCTCCACTTT. Translating it yields CASSISRSAPLHF. The chain recombines TRBV12-3 or TRBV12-4 with TRBJ1-6; D call uncertain. Trimming left V 5 bases short and J 11 bases short, with 13 bases between. There are 13 residues in the CDR3.

The chain is built from TRBV7-2 and TRBJ2-1; D unclear. V shed 0 bases and J shed 6 bases, with 3 bases lying between them. The CDR3 runs 12 residues. CDR1 and CDR2 from the germline V gene are SGHTA and FQGNSA. This CDR3 is CASSLASNEQFF. Here the CDR3 DNA reads TGTGCCAGCAGCTTAGCGAGCAATGAGCAGTTCTTC.

The V gene is TRBV10-3, the J gene TRBJ2-7; D gene uncertain. This CDR3 comprises 16 residues. Trimming removed 6 bases from V and 0 bases from J, with 18 bases in between. Germline V gene sequence: CDR1 ENHRY, CDR2 SYGVKD. The CDR3, as DNA: TGTGCCATCAGGGACGCCTTAGCCCCCAGCTCCTACGAGCAGTACTTC. Its protein is CAIRDALAPSSYEQYF.

This clonotype is classed as medium-sized. V gene TRBV29-1 combines with J gene TRBJ2-7; 7 bases agree with TRBD2. J gave up 3 bases and V 0 bases, and 8 bases lay outside the gene matches. The CDR3 consists of 15 residues. Germline V lookup: CDR1 SQVTM, CDR2 ANQGSEA. The CDR3 DNA is TGCAGCGTTGAAGATCCGCGGGGGTCCTACTACGAGCAGTACTTC. This gives the protein CSVEDPRGSYYEQYF.

For this clonotype: The conserved phenylalanine or tryptophan normally closing the CDR3 is absent here, so this likely arose from a read error. DNA for the CDR3: TGCAGTGCTAGACGGACAGGGGCCAGGACTGAAGCTTTCTCT. Amino acid sequence: CSARRTGARTEAFS. This chain links TRBV20-1 with TRBJ1-1; TRBD1 agrees at 9 bases. The CDR3 covers 14 residues. The germline V gene has CDR1 DFQATT and CDR2 SNEGSKA (reference sequence). Unmatched junction bases numbered 6, after V lost 2 bases and J lost 5 bases.

This clonotype was counted ten times or more. The chain has TRBV5-1 and TRBJ2-1; D is possibly TRBD2 (6 bases). Per the germline V gene, CDR1 is SGHRS and CDR2 is YFSETQ. Trimming removed 0 bases at V and 2 bases at J, with 9 bases between. The CDR3 extends over 15 amino acids. This CDR3 is CASSLEVAAYNEQFF. The CDR3 DNA follows: TGCGCCAGCAGCTTGGAGGTAGCGGCCTACAATGAGCAGTTCTTC.

In the case of this clonotype: Likely a read error: the CDR3 ends without its conserved phenylalanine or tryptophan. In nucleotides, the CDR3 is TGTGCCAGCAGCTTGGCCTCGGGGTCCCACGAGCAGTACCTC. Its protein product is CASSLASGSHEQYL. V and J are TRBV11-3 and TRBJ2-7; perhaps TRBD2 as D (5 bases). Trimming pared 3 bases from V and 5 bases from J, leaving 14 bases between. This CDR3 comprises 14 residues. Germline V gene sequence: CDR1 SGHNT, CDR2 YENEEA.

The rearrangement links TRBV29-1 to TRBJ2-7; maybe TRBD2 (5 bases). CDR1 is SQVTM and CDR2 is ANQGSEA in the germline V gene. The CDR3 is made up of 14 amino acids. The DNA of the CDR3 is TGCCAGCAGCGCCCCGAGCCGGGCGGGTACGAGCAGTACTTC. As protein: CQQRPEPGGYEQYF.

There are many counts of this clonotype. V is TRBV7-2 and J is TRBJ2-7, with 8 bases that match TRBD2. Trimming removed 0 bases from V and 3 bases from J; junction bases left unmatched: 7. CDR1 and CDR2 (germline): SGHTA, FQGNSA. CDR3 length: 16 residues. The CDR3: CASSLAGLAMYYEQYF. In DNA form, the CDR3 reads TGTGCCAGCAGCTTAGCCGGACTAGCTATGTACTACGAGCAGTACTTC.

Note on this clonotype: Mismatch with germline at one junction end may stem from a read error. The chain is built from TRBV19 and TRBJ1-4; TRBD1 is a possible D gene (5 bases). The CDR3 runs to 15 residues. Germline assignment: CDR1 LNHDA and CDR2 SQIVND (reference sequence). CDR3 residues: CASSSWDRANERLFF. CDR3 nucleotides: TGTGCCAGTAGTAGCTGGGACCGGGCTAATGAAAGACTGTTTTTT.

V gene TRBV15 combines with J gene TRBJ2-4; D unresolved. In germline, CDR1 is LNHNV, CDR2 YYDKDF (reference sequence). V lost 4 bases and J 3 bases, leaving 13 bases between the germline ends. The CDR3 covers 15 residues. The CDR3 reads CATSNLSPGKNIQYF. The CDR3 coding sequence is TGTGCCACCAGCAACCTGAGCCCGGGCAAAAACATTCAGTACTTC.

Comment on this clonotype: A much larger clone differs by one base, so this may be a read error. V and J are TRBV19 and TRBJ2-1, with 7 bases lining up with TRBD2. After removal of 11 bases from V and 9 bases from J, the junction contained 16 bases not matched to a gene. CDR1 and CDR2 from the germline V gene are LNHDA and SQIVND (reference sequence). This CDR3 comprises 14 residues. The CDR3 spells CAWIGRESRSEQFF. In DNA, the CDR3 is TGTGCCTGGATCGGGCGGGAGTCGAGGAGTGAGCAGTTCTTC. Looking up the rest from reference TRBV19 and TRBJ2-1 gives the full variable domain: DGGITQSPKYLFRKEGQNVTLSCEQNLNHDAMYWYRQDPGQGLRLIYYSQIVNDFQKGDIAEGYSVSREKKESFPLTVTSAQKNPTAFYLCAWIGRESRSEQFFGPGTRLTVL.

The rearrangement joins TRBV7-9 to TRBJ2-7; 7 positions agree with TRBD2. In germline, CDR1 is SEHNR, CDR2 FQNEAQ (reference sequence). This CDR3 is 15 amino acids long. V dropped 5 bases and J dropped 2; count of bases not matched to a gene: 9. The CDR3 region has the DNA TGTGCCAGCAGCAAGGGTAGCGGGCCAACCTACGAGCAGTACTTC. This gives the protein CASSKGSGPTYEQYF.

This clonotype showed up many times. This chain links TRBV2 with TRBJ1-6; 7 bases map to TRBD1. CDR1 and CDR2 from the germline V gene are SNHLY and FYNNEI. This CDR3 comprises 16 residues. The J segment lost 0 bases and the V segment lost 6 bases, leaving 5 bases of the junction unmatched. Here the CDR3 DNA reads TGTGCCAGCAGGGGGGACAGTCTCTCCTATAATTCACCCCTCCACTTT. Its protein product is CASRGDSLSYNSPLHF.

The sample holds a few counts of this clonotype. The rearrangement uses TRBV24-1 and TRBJ2-7, with 8 bases identical to TRBD1. V lost 4 bases, J lost 7 bases, and 8 bases stayed unmatched. The CDR3 length is 14 residues. The V gene's germline CDR1 is KGHDR and CDR2 SFDVKD. CDR3 amino acids: CATSEGRGPGEQYF. The CDR3 region has the DNA TGTGCCACCAGTGAGGGCAGGGGGCCAGGAGAGCAGTACTTC.

Ten or more counts support this clonotype. J is TRBJ2-5 and V is TRBV5-5, with a weak D call TRBD2 (5 bases). This CDR3 is 14 amino acids long. CDR1 and CDR2 from the germline V gene are SGHKS and YYEKEE (reference sequence). The V and J ends lost 0 bases and 5 bases respectively, with 11 bases between them. The CDR3 spells CASSLGPREETQYF. CDR3 in DNA: TGTGCCAGCAGCTTGGGGCCGAGGGAGGAGACCCAGTACTTC.

This clonotype has just a few counts. The rearrangement uses TRBV19 and TRBJ1-5, with 9 bases identical to TRBD1. After removal of 5 bases from V and 3 bases from J, the junction contained 5 bases not matched to a gene. This CDR3 spans 15 amino acids. Germline V CDR1 and CDR2: LNHDA, SQIVND (reference sequence). Written as DNA, the CDR3 is TGTGCCAGTAGTTGGGGACAGGGACCCAATCAGCCCCAGCATTTT. This gives the protein CASSWGQGPNQPQHF.

The rearrangement links TRBV19 to TRBJ1-1; tentatively, D is TRBD1 (6 bases). V shed 3 bases and J shed 2 bases, with 13 bases lying between them. Germline loops: CDR1 LNHDA, CDR2 SQIVND (reference sequence). There are 15 residues in the CDR3. CDR3 residues: CASSILGGRNTEAFF. CDR3 in DNA: TGTGCCAGTAGTATCCTGGGGGGCAGAAACACTGAAGCTTTCTTT.